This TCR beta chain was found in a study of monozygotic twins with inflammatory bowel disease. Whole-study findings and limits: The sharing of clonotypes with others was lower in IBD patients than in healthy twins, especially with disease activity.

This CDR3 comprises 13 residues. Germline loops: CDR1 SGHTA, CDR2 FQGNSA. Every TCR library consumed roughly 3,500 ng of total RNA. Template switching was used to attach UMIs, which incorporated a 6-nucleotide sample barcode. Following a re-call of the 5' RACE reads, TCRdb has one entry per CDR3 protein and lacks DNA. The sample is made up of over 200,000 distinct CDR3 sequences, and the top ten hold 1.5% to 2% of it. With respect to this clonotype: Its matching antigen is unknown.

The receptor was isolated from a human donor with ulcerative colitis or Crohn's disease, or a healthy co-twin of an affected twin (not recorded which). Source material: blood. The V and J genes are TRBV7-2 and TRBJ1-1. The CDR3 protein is CASSLDTNTEAFF.